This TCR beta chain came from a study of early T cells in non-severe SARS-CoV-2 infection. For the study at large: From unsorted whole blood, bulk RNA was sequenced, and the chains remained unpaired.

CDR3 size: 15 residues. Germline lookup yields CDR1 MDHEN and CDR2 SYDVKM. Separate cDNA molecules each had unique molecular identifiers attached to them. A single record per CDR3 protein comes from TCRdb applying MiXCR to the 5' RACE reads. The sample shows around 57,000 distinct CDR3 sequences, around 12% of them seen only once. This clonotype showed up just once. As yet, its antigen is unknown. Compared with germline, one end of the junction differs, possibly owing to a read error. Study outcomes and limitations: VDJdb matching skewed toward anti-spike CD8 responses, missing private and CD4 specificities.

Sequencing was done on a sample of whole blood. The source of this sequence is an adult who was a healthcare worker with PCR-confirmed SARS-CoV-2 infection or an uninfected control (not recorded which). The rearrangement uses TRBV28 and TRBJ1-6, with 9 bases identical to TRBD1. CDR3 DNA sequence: TGTGCCAGCAGTTCCCCGGGACAGGGAAATTCATCCCTCCACTTT. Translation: CASSSPGQGNSSLHF.